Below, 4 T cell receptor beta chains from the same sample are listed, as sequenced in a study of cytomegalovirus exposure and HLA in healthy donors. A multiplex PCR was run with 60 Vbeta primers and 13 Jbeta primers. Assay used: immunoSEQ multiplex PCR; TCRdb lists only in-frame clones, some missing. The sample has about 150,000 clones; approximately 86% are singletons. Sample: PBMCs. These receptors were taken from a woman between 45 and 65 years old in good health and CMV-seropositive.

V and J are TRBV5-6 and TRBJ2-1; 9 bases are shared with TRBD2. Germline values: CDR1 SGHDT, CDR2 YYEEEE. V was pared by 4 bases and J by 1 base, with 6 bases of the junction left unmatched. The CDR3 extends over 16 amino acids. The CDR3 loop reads CASSESGGPSYNEQFF. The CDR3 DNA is TGTGCCAGCAGCGAAAGCGGGGGGCCTTCCTACAATGAGCAGTTCTTC.

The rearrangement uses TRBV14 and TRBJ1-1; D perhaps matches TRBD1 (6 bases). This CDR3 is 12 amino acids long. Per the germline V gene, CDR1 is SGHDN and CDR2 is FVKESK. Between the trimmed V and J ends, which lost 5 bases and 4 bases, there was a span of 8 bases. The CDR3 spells CASSARGTEAFF. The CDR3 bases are TGTGCCAGCAGCGCCAGGGGCACTGAAGCTTTCTTT.

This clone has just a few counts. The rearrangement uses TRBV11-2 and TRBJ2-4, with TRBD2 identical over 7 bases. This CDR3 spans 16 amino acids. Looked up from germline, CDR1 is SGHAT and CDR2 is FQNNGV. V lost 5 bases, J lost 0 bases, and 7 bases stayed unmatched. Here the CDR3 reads CASSRFTSVAKNIQYF. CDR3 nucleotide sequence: TGTGCCAGCAGCAGATTCACTAGCGTAGCCAAAAACATTCAGTACTTC.

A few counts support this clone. In DNA, the CDR3 is TGTGCCAGCAGCCAAGGGTTTGGCAAGGGGACCTACGAGCAGTACTTC. Its protein product is CASSQGFGKGTYEQYF. The chain links TRBV4-2 to TRBJ2-7; possible D gene TRBD1, 5 bases. V was cut by 1 base and J by 2 bases, with 15 bases left in between. Germline assignment: CDR1 LGHNA and CDR2 YNFKEQ. This CDR3 spans 16 amino acids.